The 17 T cell receptor beta chains in this list originate from one sample, sequenced in a study of cytomegalovirus exposure and HLA in healthy donors. PCR was performed using 60 Vbeta and 13 Jbeta primers. Here immunoSEQ multiplex PCR was the method, and the copy in TCRdb shows in-frame clones only, minus some. Among approximately 140,000 clones listed, just under 80% were seen once. What was sequenced was PBMCs. The source of these receptors is a woman under 30 in good health and CMV-seronegative.

The rearrangement uses TRBV5-6 and TRBJ2-5, with a possible D match to TRBD1 (6 bases). In germline, CDR1 is SGHDT, CDR2 YYEEEE. With 1 base removed from V and 5 bases from J, the gap between germline ends came to 9 bases. The CDR3 has 13 residues. CDR3 coding DNA: TGTGCCAGCAGCTTGACAGGGCCGGAGACCCAGTACTTC. Translation: CASSLTGPETQYF.

The V call is TRBV30, the J call TRBJ2-3; D gene ambiguous. In germline, CDR1 is GTSNPN, CDR2 SVGIG (reference sequence). The CDR3 is 14 amino acids. With 2 bases removed from V and 6 bases from J, the gap between germline ends came to 15 bases. CDR3 in amino acids: CAWSPTILEDTQYF. CDR3 DNA sequence: TGTGCCTGGAGTCCCACCATCCTAGAGGATACGCAGTATTTT.

The gene calls are TRBV7-9 and TRBJ2-7; 9 nucleotides align to TRBD1. The germline V gene has CDR1 SEHNR and CDR2 FQNEAQ (reference sequence). Unmatched junction bases numbered 5, after V lost 2 bases and J lost 6 bases. This CDR3 region has 14 residues. CDR3 loop: CASSLRTGVVEQYF. CDR3 nucleotides: TGTGCCAGCAGCTTACGGACAGGGGTGGTCGAGCAGTACTTC.

This clone was seen a handful of times. V usage is TRBV27 and J usage is TRBJ1-1, with D unclear. V was clipped by 8 bases and J by 3 bases, with 13 bases between them. From germline, CDR1 is MNHEY and CDR2 SMNVEV (reference sequence). There are 13 residues in the CDR3. The CDR3 DNA follows: TGTGCCAGCTCTAAACGAACTTACACTGAAGCTTTCTTT. As protein: CASSKRTYTEAFF.

The chain is built from TRBV7-9 and TRBJ2-4, with TRBD2 matching over 12 bases. V dropped 3 bases and J dropped 7; count of bases not matched to a gene: 13. This CDR3 has 18 amino acids. Germline CDR1 is SEHNR and CDR2 is FQNEAQ (reference sequence). In DNA form, the CDR3 reads TGTGCCAGCAGCTTTTTGACTAGCGGGAGTAAATTTGGGAACATTCAGTACTTC. Protein sequence: CASSFLTSGSKFGNIQYF.

This chain links TRBV11-2 with TRBJ2-1; possibly TRBD1 for D (6 bases). Germline loops: CDR1 SGHAT, CDR2 FQNNGV. The CDR3 consists of 14 residues. Trimming removed 5 bases from V and 7 bases from J, with 15 bases in between. The CDR3: CASSATGNHNEQFF. The CDR3 DNA follows: TGTGCCAGCAGCGCTACAGGGAATCATAATGAGCAGTTCTTC.

The rearrangement uses TRBV7-9 and TRBJ2-7; possible D gene TRBD1, 6 bases. V was trimmed by 7 bases and J by 2 bases, leaving 18 bases between them. The length of the CDR3 is 15 residues. Germline assignment: CDR1 SEHNR and CDR2 FQNEAQ (reference sequence). CDR3 region: CASTRGPAGTYEQYF. The DNA of the CDR3 is TGTGCCAGCACCAGGGGCCCAGCAGGGACCTACGAGCAGTACTTC.

The V and J genes are TRBV7-9 and TRBJ2-7; TRBD2 might be the D (6 bases). V gave up 5 bases and J gave up 0 bases, with 20 bases separating them. The CDR3 extends over 17 amino acids. CDR1 is SEHNR, CDR2 FQNEAQ, per germline (reference sequence). CDR3 sequence: CASSLMELRDSSYEQYF. CDR3 nucleotide sequence: TGTGCCAGCAGCCTAATGGAGCTGCGGGACTCCTCCTACGAGCAGTACTTC.

The J gene is TRBJ1-2, the V gene TRBV4-2; 9 bases agree with TRBD1. Germline CDR1 LGHNA, CDR2 YNFKEQ. The CDR3 length is 16 residues. J lost 8 bases, V lost 3 bases, and 13 bases had no gene match. CDR3 protein: CASSQRTGEGLEGYTF. CDR3 coding DNA: TGTGCCAGCAGCCAGCGGACAGGGGAGGGTTTAGAAGGCTACACCTTC.

The chain employs TRBV28 and TRBJ1-2; 9 bases are shared with TRBD1. The CDR3 totals 18 residues. In germline, CDR1 is MDHEN, CDR2 SYDVKM. With 6 bases clipped from V and 0 bases from J, the junction kept 14 bases outside the gene matches. This chain's CDR3 is CASSLQGASETSNYGYTF. CDR3 in DNA: TGTGCCAGCAGCTTACAGGGGGCGTCTGAAACCTCTAACTATGGCTACACCTTC.

This chain links TRBV7-2 with TRBJ2-7, with D maybe TRBD1 (6 bases). Deletions cut 2 bases from V and 5 bases from J, with 16 bases between. The CDR3 has 15 amino acids. Germline CDR1 reads SGHTA; CDR2 reads FQGNSA. The CDR3 coding sequence is TGTGCCAGCAGCTTAAGTAGGGGTCAGGGGAACGAGCAGTACTTC. Residues: CASSLSRGQGNEQYF.

In its sample, this clone was seen a few times. A read error may produce the germline difference seen at one junction end. This chain links TRBV11-2 with TRBJ2-3; 11 bases are shared with TRBD2. This CDR3 is built from 13 residues. From germline, CDR1 is SGHAT and CDR2 FQNNGV. This CDR3 reads CASSLAGGYTQYF. CDR3 DNA: TGTGCCAGCAGTTTAGCGGGAGGGTATACGCAGTATTTT.

The chain has TRBV18 and TRBJ2-2; 8 bases map to TRBD2. Losses at the gene ends were 5 bases for V and 7 bases for J; bases not matched to a gene: 12. This CDR3 has 16 residues. Germline-derived CDR1 and CDR2 are KGHSH and LQKENI. The CDR3 bases are TGTGCCAGCTCATCCACTAGCGGCCCTCGTGTCGGGGAGCTGTTTTTT. Amino acids: CASSSTSGPRVGELFF.

As concerns this clone: At one of its ends the junction is not consistent with the germline gene, which may arise from a read error. This rearrangement joins TRBV7-9 to TRBJ2-7; D is unclear. This CDR3 has 12 residues. The V gene's germline CDR1 is SEHNR and CDR2 FQNEAQ (reference sequence). The CDR3 protein is CSSSLVLYEQYF. The DNA for the CDR3 is TGTTCCAGCAGCTTAGTTCTCTACGAGCAGTACTTC.

V and J are TRBV6-6 and TRBJ2-5, with no clear D. Trimming removed 0 bases at V and 5 bases at J, with 7 bases between. The CDR3 is 13 amino acids. Per the germline V gene, CDR1 is MNHNY and CDR2 is SVGAGI (reference sequence). The CDR3 region has the DNA TGTGCCAGCAGTTACTCTTCTAGGGAGACCCAGTACTTC. It yields the protein CASSYSSRETQYF.

The rearrangement joins TRBV30 to TRBJ1-2; D is possibly TRBD1 (6 bases). V dropped 0 bases and J dropped 8 bases, with 13 bases sitting between them. Germline-derived CDR1 and CDR2 are GTSNPN and SVGIG (reference sequence). The CDR3 contains 13 residues. The CDR3 DNA follows: TGTGCCTGGAGTGTGGGGTTCAGGGGAGGCTACACCTTC. Protein product: CAWSVGFRGGYTF.

This clone was seen only a few times. The chain recombines TRBV19 with TRBJ2-2, with TRBD2 matching over 7 bases. The trim removed 8 bases at V and 7 bases at J, leaving 10 bases unmatched. CDR1 and CDR2 from the germline V gene are LNHDA and SQIVND (reference sequence). The CDR3 contains 14 residues. CDR3 bases: TGTGCCAGTGGGGGGGGAACCTTCTTCGGGGAGCTGTTTTTT. It specifies CASGGGTFFGELFF.